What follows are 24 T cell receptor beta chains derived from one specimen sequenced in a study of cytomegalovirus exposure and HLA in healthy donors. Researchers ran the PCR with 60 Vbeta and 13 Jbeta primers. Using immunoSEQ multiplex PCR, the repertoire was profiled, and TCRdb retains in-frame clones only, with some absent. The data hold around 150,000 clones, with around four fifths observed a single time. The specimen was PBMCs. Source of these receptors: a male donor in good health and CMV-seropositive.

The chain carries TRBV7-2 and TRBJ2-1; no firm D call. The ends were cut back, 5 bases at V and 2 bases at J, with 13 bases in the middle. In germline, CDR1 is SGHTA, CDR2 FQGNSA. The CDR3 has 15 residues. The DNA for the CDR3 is TGTGCCAGCAGCCCCGAGGCAGAAACCTACAATGAGCAGTTCTTC. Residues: CASSPEAETYNEQFF. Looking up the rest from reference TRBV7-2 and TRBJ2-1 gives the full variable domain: GAGVSQSPSNKVTEKGKDVELRCDPISGHTALYWYRQSLGQGLEFLIYFQGNSAPDKSGLPSDRFSAERTGGSVSTLTIQRTQQEDSAVYLCASSPEAETYNEQFFGPGTRLTVL.

This CDR3 reads CASRQGGAGELFF. CDR3 nucleotides: TGTGCCAGCAGGCAGGGCGGGGCCGGGGAGCTGTTTTTT. The chain couples TRBV27 to TRBJ2-2; TRBD2 might be the D (6 bases). The CDR3 has 13 amino acids. CDR1 and CDR2 from the germline V gene are MNHEY and SMNVEV (reference sequence). Trimming removed 6 bases from V and 6 bases from J, with 11 bases in between.

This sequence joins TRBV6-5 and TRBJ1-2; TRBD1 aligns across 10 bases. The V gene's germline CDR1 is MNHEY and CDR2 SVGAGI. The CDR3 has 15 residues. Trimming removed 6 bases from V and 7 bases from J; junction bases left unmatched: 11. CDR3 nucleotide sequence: TGTGCCAGCAGCCCTCACCGGGACAGGGGCGGTGGCTACACCTTC. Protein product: CASSPHRDRGGGYTF.

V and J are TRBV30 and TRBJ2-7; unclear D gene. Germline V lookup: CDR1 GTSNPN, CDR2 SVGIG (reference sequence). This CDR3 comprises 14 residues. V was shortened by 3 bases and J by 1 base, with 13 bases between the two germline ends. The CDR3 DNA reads TGTGCCTGGAGAAGCGATAGTCCGTCCTACGAGCAGTACTTC. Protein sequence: CAWRSDSPSYEQYF. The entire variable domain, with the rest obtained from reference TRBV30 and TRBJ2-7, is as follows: SQTIHQWPATLVQPVGSPLSLECTVEGTSNPNLYWYRQAAGRGLQLLFYSVGIGQISSEVPQNLSASRPQDRQFILSSKKLLLSDSGFYLCAWRSDSPSYEQYFGPGTRLTVT.

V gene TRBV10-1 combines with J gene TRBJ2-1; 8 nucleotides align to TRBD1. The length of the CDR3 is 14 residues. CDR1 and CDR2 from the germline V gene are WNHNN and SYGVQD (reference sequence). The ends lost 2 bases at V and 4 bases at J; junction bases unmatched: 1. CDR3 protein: CASSEGQGYNEQFF. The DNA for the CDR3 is TGCGCCAGCAGTGAGGGACAGGGTTACAATGAGCAGTTCTTC.

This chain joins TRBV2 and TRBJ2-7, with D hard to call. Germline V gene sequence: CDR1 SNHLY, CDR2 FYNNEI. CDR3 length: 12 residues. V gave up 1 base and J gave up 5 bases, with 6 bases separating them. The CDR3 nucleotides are TGTGCCAGCAGTGAAGGCGGTGACGAGCAGTACTTC. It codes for CASSEGGDEQYF. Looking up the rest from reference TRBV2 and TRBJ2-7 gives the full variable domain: EPEVTQTPSHQVTQMGQEVILRCVPISNHLYFYWYRQILGQKVEFLVSFYNNEISEKSEIFDDQFSVERPDGSNFTLKIRSTKLEDSAMYFCASSEGGDEQYFGPGTRLTVT.

CDR3 nucleotide sequence: TGTGCCAGCAGCCGAGGAGGTGAGCAGTTCTTC. It specifies CASSRGGEQFF. The chain employs TRBV5-4 and TRBJ2-1, with D maybe TRBD2 (5 bases). Germline lookup yields CDR1 SGHNT and CDR2 YYREEE (reference sequence). V lost 4 bases and J lost 9, with 8 bases in between. The CDR3 length is 11 residues.

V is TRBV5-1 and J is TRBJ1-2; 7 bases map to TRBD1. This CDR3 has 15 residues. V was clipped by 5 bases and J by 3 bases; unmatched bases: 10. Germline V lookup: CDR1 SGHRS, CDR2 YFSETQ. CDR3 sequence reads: CASRSGTVEDYGYTF. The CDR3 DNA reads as TGCGCCAGCAGGTCGGGGACAGTAGAAGACTATGGCTACACCTTC.

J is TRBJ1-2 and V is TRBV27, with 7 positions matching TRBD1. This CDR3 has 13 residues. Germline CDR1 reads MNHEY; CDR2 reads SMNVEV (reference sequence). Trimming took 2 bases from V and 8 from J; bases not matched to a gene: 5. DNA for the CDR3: TGTGCCAGCAGTTTAAAGGGGGCAGGGGGCTACACCTTC. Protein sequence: CASSLKGAGGYTF.

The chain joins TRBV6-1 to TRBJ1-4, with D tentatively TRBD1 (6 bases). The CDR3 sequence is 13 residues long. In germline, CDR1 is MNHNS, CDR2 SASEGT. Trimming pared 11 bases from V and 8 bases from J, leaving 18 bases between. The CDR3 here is CAARFPGDEKLFF. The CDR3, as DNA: TGTGCCGCGAGGTTCCCAGGGGACGAAAAACTGTTTTTT.

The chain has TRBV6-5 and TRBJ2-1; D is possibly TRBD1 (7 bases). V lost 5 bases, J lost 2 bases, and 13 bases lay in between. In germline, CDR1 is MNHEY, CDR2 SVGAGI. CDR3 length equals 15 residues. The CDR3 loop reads CASSAGQWAYNEQFF. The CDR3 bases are TGTGCCAGCAGTGCGGGACAGTGGGCCTACAATGAGCAGTTCTTC.

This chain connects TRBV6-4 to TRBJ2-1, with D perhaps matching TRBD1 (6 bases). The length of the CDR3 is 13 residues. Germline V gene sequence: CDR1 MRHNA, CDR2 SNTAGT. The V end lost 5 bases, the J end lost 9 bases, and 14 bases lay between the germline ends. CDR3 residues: CASSSTTQGEQFF. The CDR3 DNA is TGTGCCAGCAGTTCCACAACACAGGGTGAGCAGTTCTTC.

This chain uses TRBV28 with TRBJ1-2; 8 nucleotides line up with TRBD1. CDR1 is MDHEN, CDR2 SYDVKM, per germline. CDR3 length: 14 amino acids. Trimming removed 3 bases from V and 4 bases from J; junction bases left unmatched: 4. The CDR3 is CASSFGQGVYGYTF. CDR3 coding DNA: TGTGCCAGCAGTTTCGGACAGGGAGTCTATGGCTACACCTTC.

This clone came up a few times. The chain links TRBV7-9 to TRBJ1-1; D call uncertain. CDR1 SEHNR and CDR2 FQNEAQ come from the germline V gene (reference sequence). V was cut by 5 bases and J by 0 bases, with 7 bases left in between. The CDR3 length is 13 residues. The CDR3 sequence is CASSPVMNTEAFF. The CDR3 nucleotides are TGTGCCAGCAGCCCAGTTATGAACACTGAAGCTTTCTTT.

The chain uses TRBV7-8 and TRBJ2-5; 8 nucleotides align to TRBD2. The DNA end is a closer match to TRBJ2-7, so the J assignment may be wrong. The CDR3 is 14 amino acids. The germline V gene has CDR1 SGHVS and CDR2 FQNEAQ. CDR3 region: CASSLGLAPYEQYF. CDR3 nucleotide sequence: TGTGCCAGCAGCTTAGGACTAGCGCCCTACGAGCAGTACTTC.

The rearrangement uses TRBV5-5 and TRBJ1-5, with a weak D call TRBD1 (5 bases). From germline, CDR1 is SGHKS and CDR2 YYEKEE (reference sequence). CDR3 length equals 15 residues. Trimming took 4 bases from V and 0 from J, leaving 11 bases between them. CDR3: CASSPSGGSNQPQHF. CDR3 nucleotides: TGTGCCAGCAGCCCCTCGGGGGGTAGCAATCAGCCCCAGCATTTT.

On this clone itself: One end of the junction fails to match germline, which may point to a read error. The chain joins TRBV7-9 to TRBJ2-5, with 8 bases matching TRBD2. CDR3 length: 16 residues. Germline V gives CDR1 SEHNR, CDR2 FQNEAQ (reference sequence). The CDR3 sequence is CSSSLGVGGAPETQYF. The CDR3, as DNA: TGTTCCAGCAGCTTAGGGGTCGGGGGGGCCCCAGAGACCCAGTACTTC.

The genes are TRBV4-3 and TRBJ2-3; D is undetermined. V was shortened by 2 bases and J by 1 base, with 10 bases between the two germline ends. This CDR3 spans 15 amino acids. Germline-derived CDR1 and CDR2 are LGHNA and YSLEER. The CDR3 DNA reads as TGCGCCAGCAGCCAAAACCTTGCGGGCACAGATACGCAGTATTTT. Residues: CASSQNLAGTDTQYF.

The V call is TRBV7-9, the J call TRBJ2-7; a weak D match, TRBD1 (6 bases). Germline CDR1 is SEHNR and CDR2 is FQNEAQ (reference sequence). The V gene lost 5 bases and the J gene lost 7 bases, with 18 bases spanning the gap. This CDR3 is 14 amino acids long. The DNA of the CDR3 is TGTGCCAGCAGCGCAGAAACAGGGCCTTGGGAGCAGTACTTC. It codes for CASSAETGPWEQYF.

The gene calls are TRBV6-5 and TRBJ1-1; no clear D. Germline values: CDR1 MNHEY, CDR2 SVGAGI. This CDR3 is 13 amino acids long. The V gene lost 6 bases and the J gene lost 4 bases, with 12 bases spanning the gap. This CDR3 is CASSPGQLTEAFF. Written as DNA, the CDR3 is TGTGCCAGCAGCCCCGGTCAACTCACTGAAGCTTTCTTT.

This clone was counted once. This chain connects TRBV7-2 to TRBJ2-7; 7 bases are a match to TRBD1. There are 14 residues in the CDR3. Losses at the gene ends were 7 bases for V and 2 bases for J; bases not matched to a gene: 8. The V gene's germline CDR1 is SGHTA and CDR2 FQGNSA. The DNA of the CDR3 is TGTGCCAGCACGTGGGCAGGGGGAACCTACGAGCAGTACTTC. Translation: CASTWAGGTYEQYF.

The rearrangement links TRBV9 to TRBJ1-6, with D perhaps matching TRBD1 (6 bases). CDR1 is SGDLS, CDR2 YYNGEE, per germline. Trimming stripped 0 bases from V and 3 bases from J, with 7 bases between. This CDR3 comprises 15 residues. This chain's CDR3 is CASSVDRDYNSPLHF. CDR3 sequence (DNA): TGTGCCAGCAGCGTAGACAGGGACTATAATTCACCCCTCCACTTT.

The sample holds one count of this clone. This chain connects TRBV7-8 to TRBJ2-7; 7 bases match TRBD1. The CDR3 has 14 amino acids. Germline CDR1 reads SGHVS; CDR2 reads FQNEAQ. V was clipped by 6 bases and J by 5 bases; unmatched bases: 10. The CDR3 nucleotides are TGTGCCAGCAGTTCTGGTAGGGGGCCAAACGAGCAGTACTTC. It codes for CASSSGRGPNEQYF.

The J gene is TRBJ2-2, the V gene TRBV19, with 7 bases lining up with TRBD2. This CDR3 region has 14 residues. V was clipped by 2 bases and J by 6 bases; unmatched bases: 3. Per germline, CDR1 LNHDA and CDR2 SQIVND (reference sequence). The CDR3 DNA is TGTGCCAGTAGTATAAGGACTAGGGCCGGGGAGCTGTTTTTT. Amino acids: CASSIRTRAGELFF.